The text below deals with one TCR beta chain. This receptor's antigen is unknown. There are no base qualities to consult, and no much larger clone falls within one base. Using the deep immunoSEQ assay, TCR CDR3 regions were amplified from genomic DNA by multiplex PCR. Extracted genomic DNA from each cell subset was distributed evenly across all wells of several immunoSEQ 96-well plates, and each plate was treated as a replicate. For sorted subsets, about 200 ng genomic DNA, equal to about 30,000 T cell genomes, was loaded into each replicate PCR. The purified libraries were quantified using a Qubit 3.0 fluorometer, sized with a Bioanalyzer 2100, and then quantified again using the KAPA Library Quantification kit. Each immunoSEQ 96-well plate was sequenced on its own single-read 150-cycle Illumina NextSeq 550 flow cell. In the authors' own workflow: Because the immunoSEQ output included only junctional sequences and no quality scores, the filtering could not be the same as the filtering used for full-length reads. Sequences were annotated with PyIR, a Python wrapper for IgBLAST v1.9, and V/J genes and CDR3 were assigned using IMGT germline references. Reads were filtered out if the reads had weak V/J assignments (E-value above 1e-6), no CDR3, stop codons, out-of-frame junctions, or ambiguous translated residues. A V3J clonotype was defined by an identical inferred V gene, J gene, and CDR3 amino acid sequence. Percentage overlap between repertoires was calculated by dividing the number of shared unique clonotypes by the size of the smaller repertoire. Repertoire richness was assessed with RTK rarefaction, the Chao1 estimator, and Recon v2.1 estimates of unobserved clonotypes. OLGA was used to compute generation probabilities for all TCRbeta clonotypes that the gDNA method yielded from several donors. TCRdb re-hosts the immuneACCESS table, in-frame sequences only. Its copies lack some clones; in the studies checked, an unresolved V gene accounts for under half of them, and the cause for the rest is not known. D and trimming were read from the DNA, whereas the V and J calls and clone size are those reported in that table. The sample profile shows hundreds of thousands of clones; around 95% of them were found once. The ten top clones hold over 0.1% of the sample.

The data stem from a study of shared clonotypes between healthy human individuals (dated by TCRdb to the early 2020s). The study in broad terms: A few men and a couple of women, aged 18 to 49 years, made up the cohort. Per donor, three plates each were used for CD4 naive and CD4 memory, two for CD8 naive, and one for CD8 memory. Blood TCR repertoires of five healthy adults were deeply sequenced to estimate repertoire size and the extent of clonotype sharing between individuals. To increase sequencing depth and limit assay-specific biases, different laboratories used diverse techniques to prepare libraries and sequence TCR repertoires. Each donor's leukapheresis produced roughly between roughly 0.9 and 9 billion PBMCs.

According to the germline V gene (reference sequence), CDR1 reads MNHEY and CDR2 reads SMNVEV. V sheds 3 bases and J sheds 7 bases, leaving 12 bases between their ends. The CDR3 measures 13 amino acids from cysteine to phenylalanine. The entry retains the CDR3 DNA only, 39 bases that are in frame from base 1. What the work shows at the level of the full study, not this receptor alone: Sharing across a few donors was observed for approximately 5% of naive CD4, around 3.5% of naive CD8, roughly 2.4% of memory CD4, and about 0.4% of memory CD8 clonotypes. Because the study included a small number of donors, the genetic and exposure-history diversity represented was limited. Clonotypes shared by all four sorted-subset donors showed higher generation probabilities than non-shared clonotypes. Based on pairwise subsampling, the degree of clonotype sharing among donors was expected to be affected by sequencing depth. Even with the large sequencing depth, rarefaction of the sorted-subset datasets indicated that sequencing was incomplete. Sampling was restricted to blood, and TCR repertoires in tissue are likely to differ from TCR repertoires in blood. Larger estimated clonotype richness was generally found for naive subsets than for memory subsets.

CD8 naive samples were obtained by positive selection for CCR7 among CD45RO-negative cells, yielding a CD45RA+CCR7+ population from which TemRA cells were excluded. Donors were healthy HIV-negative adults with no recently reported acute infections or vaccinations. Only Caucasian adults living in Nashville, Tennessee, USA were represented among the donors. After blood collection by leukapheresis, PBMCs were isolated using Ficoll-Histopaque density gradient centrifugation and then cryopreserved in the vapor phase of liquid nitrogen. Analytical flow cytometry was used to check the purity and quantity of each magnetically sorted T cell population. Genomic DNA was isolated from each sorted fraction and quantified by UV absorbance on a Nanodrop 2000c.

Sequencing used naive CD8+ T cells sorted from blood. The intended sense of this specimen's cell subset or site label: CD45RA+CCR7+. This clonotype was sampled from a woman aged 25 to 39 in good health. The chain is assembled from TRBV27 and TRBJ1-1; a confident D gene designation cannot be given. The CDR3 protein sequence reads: CASSFSEGGEAFF. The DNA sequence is TGTGCCAGCAGTTTCTCCGAGGGAGGTGAAGCTTTCTTT.